One TCR beta chain is described in this entry. V was trimmed by 3 bases and J by 5 bases, leaving 11 bases between them. The CDR3 has 13 amino acids. Per the germline V gene, CDR1 is SGHDT and CDR2 is YYEEEE. TCRdb keeps only in-frame clones here, not all; method: immunoSEQ multiplex PCR. The table shows some 170,000 clones, with approximately 89% occurring only once. This sample stems from a study of cytomegalovirus exposure and HLA in healthy donors. The chain carries TRBV5-6 and TRBJ1-2, with TRBD1 as a possible D gene (5 bases). The sequenced material came from PBMCs. The receptor was derived from a man aged 18 to 29 in good health and CMV-seropositive. The CDR3 DNA reads as TGTGCCAGCAGCTCCGGGAGGGGATATGGCTACACCTTC. It specifies CASSSGRGYGYTF.